What follows are 7 T cell receptor beta chains derived from one specimen sequenced in a study of T cell clonality in common variable immunodeficiency. Method: immunoSEQ multiplex PCR; TCRdb's copy keeps in-frame clones and lacks some. The repertoire has 40,000 to 65,000 clones, none seen only once; the ten largest take about 1.8%. Material: peripheral blood mononuclear cells. These receptors all stem from a person aged 18 to 70 in good health.

This clone was counted many times. The read finishes 3 residues shy of the CDR3 end, and the germline J gene is used to complete it. The J gene is TRBJ2-4, the V gene TRBV5-4; D gene ambiguous. Germline V gene lookup returns CDR1 SGHNT and CDR2 YYREEE (reference sequence). V lost 4 bases to trimming and J lost 2 bases, with 13 bases between them. The length of the CDR3 is 15 residues. The DNA read from the CDR3 is TGTGCCAGCAGCCATGACTTGTCGACCAAAAACATT. It is translated as CASSHDLSTKNI. The complete CDR3 reads CASSHDLSTKNIQYF.

This clone occurred many times. The DNA ends 3 residues before the CDR3 does, and the rest of the CDR3 is filled in from the germline J gene. The chain links TRBV11-2 to TRBJ1-4, with a possible D match to TRBD1 (5 bases). Germline CDR1 and CDR2: SGHAT and FQNNGV. V was trimmed by 4 bases and J by 2 bases, leaving 11 bases between them. This CDR3 is built from 15 residues. CDR3 residues: CASSSLGGTNEKLFF. The sequenced part of the CDR3 DNA is TGTGCCAGCAGCTCTCTCGGGGGGACTAATGAAAAA. Full variable domain (outside the CDR3, taken from reference TRBV11-2 and TRBJ1-4): EAGVAQSPRYKIIEKRQSVAFWCNPISGHATLYWYQQILGQGPKLLIQFQNNGVVDDSQLPKDRFSAERLKGVDSTLKIQPAKLEDSAVYLCASSSLGGTNEKLFFGSGTQLSVL.

This clone has at least ten counts. CDR3 DNA, as far as it was read: TGTGCCAGCAGCCGGGACATCACAGATACG. Amino acid sequence: CASSRDITDT. In full, the CDR3 is CASSRDITDTQYF. The chain couples TRBV11-3 to TRBJ2-3; D is possibly TRBD1 (6 bases). The read falls 3 residues short of the CDR3 end, and the missing part is taken from the germline J gene. V was clipped by 5 bases and J by 2 bases, with 8 bases between them. The CDR3 has 13 amino acids. CDR1 SGHNT and CDR2 YENEEA come from the germline V gene.

With respect to this clone: The read gets to within 3 residues of the CDR3 end, and the germline J gene fills in the rest. This chain joins TRBV7-2 and TRBJ1-1; TRBD1 is a possible D gene (6 bases). The CDR3 is made up of 15 amino acids. Trimming left V 7 bases short and J 0 bases short, with 15 bases between. The germline gives CDR1 SGHTA, CDR2 FQGNSA. CDR3 region: CASMVGGQLNTEAFF. The CDR3 DNA, read in part, is TGTGCCAGCATGGTTGGCGGACAGCTGAACACTGAA.

As to this clone: The read terminates 3 residues before the CDR3 end, so the remaining end is supplied by the germline J gene. The chain carries TRBV13 and TRBJ2-7; 11 bases are a match to TRBD1. Germline lookup yields CDR1 PRHDT and CDR2 FYEKMQ (reference sequence). Losses at the gene ends were 5 bases for V and 5 bases for J; bases not matched to a gene: 5. The CDR3 sequence is 14 residues long. Partial CDR3 DNA: TGTGCCAGCAGCACACGGGACAGGGGGGACGAG. Amino acid sequence: CASSTRDRGDE. The entire CDR3 protein reads CASSTRDRGDEQYF.

In this sample, this clone turned up many times. Read coverage stops 3 residues before the CDR3 terminus; the germline J gene supplies the remainder. The V gene is TRBV7-9, the J gene TRBJ2-1, with 11 bases fitting TRBD2. This CDR3 has 14 amino acids. Germline V gene data show CDR1 as SEHNR and CDR2 as FQNEAQ (reference sequence). The V segment lost 7 bases and the J segment 6 bases; nucleotides outside the gene matches: 5. The sequenced part of the CDR3 DNA is TGTGCCAGCACAGGGCTAGCGGGAGGCAATGAG. Translation gives CASTGLAGGNE. The whole CDR3 protein reads CASTGLAGGNEQFF. Filled out from reference TRBV7-9 and TRBJ2-1, the complete variable domain reads DTGVSQNPRHKITKRGQNVTFRCDPISEHNRLYWYRQTLGQGPEFLTYFQNEAQLEKSRLLSDRFSAERPKGSFSTLEIQRTEQGDSAMYLCASTGLAGGNEQFFGPGTRLTVL.

The sample holds a few counts of this clone. The sequenced part of the CDR3 DNA is TGTGCCAGTAGTCCGACGGACAGTTCTAATGAAAAA. It codes for CASSPTDSSNEK. The whole CDR3 protein reads CASSPTDSSNEKLFF. V and J are TRBV19 and TRBJ1-4; possibly TRBD1 for D (6 bases). Coverage ceases 3 residues before the CDR3 finishes, and the germline J gene fills in the end. V lost 5 bases to trimming and J lost 3 bases, with 13 bases between them. The germline V gene has CDR1 LNHDA and CDR2 SQIVND (reference sequence). The CDR3 is made up of 15 amino acids.